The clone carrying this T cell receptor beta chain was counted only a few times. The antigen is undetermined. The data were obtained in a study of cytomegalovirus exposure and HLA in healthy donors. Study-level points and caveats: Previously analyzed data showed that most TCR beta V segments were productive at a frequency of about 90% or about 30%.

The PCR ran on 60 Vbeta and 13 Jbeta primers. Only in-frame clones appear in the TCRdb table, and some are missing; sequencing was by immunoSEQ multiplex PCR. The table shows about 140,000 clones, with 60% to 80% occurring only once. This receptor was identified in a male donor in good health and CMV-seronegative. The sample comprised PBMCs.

The CDR3 is CSAVGSRYEAFF. Written as DNA, the CDR3 is TGCAGCGCCGTAGGGAGCCGATATGAAGCTTTCTTT. The chain has TRBV29-1 and TRBJ1-1; the D is unclear. V gave up 7 bases and J gave up 7 bases, with 16 bases separating them. This CDR3 is built from 12 residues. Germline assignment: CDR1 SQVTM and CDR2 ANQGSEA.